What follows are 13 T cell receptor beta chains derived from one specimen sequenced in a study of shared clonotypes between healthy human individuals. TCRdb keeps only in-frame clones here, not all; method: immunoSEQ multiplex PCR. The table lists around 990,000 clones, about 80% of them singletons. The sequenced sample consisted of memory CD4+ T cells from PBMCs. Noted subset: CD45RA-negative fraction. The receptors derive from a man aged 18 to 29 in good health. Some clones in this sample may be carry-over from other donors' samples.

V gene TRBV14 combines with J gene TRBJ2-6; possible D gene TRBD2, 7 bases. The germline V gene encodes CDR1 SGHDN and CDR2 FVKESK. Trimming cost V 5 bases and J 3 bases, with 20 bases left between them. The CDR3 has 18 amino acids. As DNA, the CDR3 is TGTGCCAGCAGCTCCACGCGGGGGCCGTGGGGTGGGGCCAACGTCCTGACTTTC. Its translation is CASSSTRGPWGGANVLTF. Variable domain in full (rest from reference TRBV14 and TRBJ2-6): EAGVTQFPSHSVIEKGQTVTLRCDPISGHDNLYWYRRVMGKEIKFLLHFVKESKQDESGMPNNRFLAERTGGTYSTLKVQPAELEDSGVYFCASSSTRGPWGGANVLTFGAGSRLTVL.

This clone was recorded only once. The chain is built from TRBV7-9 and TRBJ1-3, with a tentative D call TRBD1 (5 bases). The CDR3 has 15 amino acids. The germline V gene has CDR1 SEHNR and CDR2 FQNEAQ (reference sequence). V dropped 1 base and J dropped 3 bases, with 10 bases sitting between them. CDR3 nucleotides: TGTGCCAGCAGCTTAGAGGGACTCGGTGGAAACACCATATATTTT. This encodes CASSLEGLGGNTIYF.

This chain joins TRBV11-2 and TRBJ2-7, with TRBD2 matching over 14 bases. The CDR3 length is 13 residues. Per germline, CDR1 SGHAT and CDR2 FQNNGV. Trimming at V came to 6 bases and at J to 12 bases, leaving 7 bases not matched to a gene. The CDR3 spells CASRGLAGESLYF. The DNA for the CDR3 is TGTGCCAGCAGGGGACTAGCGGGAGAGAGTTTGTACTTC.

This clone has only a few counts. This chain links TRBV7-2 with TRBJ2-7; 11 nucleotides match TRBD1. Germline V gene data show CDR1 as SGHTA and CDR2 as FQGNSA. V dropped 6 bases and J dropped 4; count of bases not matched to a gene: 11. CDR3 length: 16 residues. The CDR3: CASSYTGTGGNYEQYF. The CDR3 DNA sequence: TGTGCCAGCAGTTACACCGGGACAGGGGGGAATTACGAGCAGTACTTC.

The chain combines TRBV30 with TRBJ2-1; D call uncertain. CDR1 and CDR2 from the germline V gene are GTSNPN and SVGIG (reference sequence). The CDR3 consists of 13 residues. Trimming left V 2 bases short and J 0 bases short, with 5 bases between. In DNA, the CDR3 is TGTGCCTGGAGTTTCGACTCCTACAATGAGCAGTTCTTC. Amino acid sequence: CAWSFDSYNEQFF.

This sequence joins TRBV2 and TRBJ2-6; D is unresolved. V lost 5 bases to trimming and J lost 0 bases, with 8 bases between them. In germline, CDR1 is SNHLY, CDR2 FYNNEI. CDR3 size: 15 residues. For the CDR3, the DNA is TGTGCCAGCAGTCCAGAGATCTCTGGGGCCAACGTCCTGACTTTC. This translates into CASSPEISGANVLTF.

The CDR3: CASSLVLPGETQYF. CDR3 in DNA: TGTGCCAGCAGCTTAGTCTTACCGGGAGAAACGCAGTATTTT. This sequence joins TRBV7-2 and TRBJ2-3; D might be TRBD2 (6 bases). This CDR3 is built from 14 residues. V gave up 1 base and J gave up 9 bases, with 14 bases separating them. Germline values: CDR1 SGHTA, CDR2 FQGNSA.

Concerning this clone: Other DNA sequences from this sample encode an identical CDR3 as well. The rearrangement links TRBV29-1 to TRBJ1-2; TRBD1 matches at 8 bases. Germline V CDR1 and CDR2: SQVTM, ANQGSEA. The CDR3 loop spans 14 amino acids. Trimming removed 1 base from V and 2 bases from J; junction bases left unmatched: 3. For the CDR3, the DNA is TGCAGCGTTGAAGGCAGGGGGCAAAACTATGGCTACACCTTC. Translating gives CSVEGRGQNYGYTF.

The V call is TRBV30, the J call TRBJ1-5; TRBD1 might be the D (5 bases). CDR1 and CDR2 from the germline V gene are GTSNPN and SVGIG (reference sequence). This CDR3 has 15 amino acids. Trimming removed 7 bases at V and 1 base at J, with 17 bases between. CDR3 protein: CAFLPGGRSNQPQHF. The DNA for the CDR3 is TGTGCCTTCCTTCCGGGGGGAAGGAGCAATCAGCCCCAGCATTTT.

The J gene is TRBJ1-2, the V gene TRBV27, with D possibly TRBD1 on 6 matching bases. The V end lost 3 bases, the J end lost 7 bases, and 9 bases lay between the germline ends. CDR1 MNHEY and CDR2 SMNVEV come from the germline V gene (reference sequence). The CDR3 has 12 amino acids. The DNA for the CDR3 is TGTGCCAGCAGTTTCAGGGGAGGTGGCTACACCTTC. Encoded protein: CASSFRGGGYTF.

This clone was counted a few times. A read error may be the cause here, since a much bigger clone is one base away. The same CDR3 can be traced to other DNA sequences in this sample. V is TRBV30 and J is TRBJ1-1, with a weak D call TRBD1 (5 bases). V dropped 5 bases and J dropped 4 bases, with 11 bases sitting between them. The CDR3 runs 12 residues. CDR1 is GTSNPN, CDR2 SVGIG, per germline (reference sequence). Here the CDR3 DNA reads TGTGCCTGGGGAGCAGGGCCCACTGAAGCTTTCTTT. Its translation: CAWGAGPTEAFF.

The chain is built from TRBV10-2 and TRBJ2-7, with TRBD2 matching 14 bases. The CDR3 runs to 15 residues. In germline, CDR1 is WSHSY, CDR2 SAAADI. With 6 bases clipped from V and 3 bases from J, the junction kept 4 bases outside the gene matches. CDR3 amino acids: CASREGLAGVYEQYF. As DNA, the CDR3 is TGCGCCAGCAGGGAGGGACTAGCGGGGGTCTACGAGCAGTACTTC.

Details on this clone: At one of its ends the junction is not consistent with the germline gene, which may arise from a read error. J is TRBJ1-2 and V is TRBV28, with D unclear. Germline CDR1 is MDHEN and CDR2 is SYDVKM. The CDR3 extends over 14 amino acids. The CDR3 here is CASSLSPQSGSLPF. DNA for the CDR3: TGTGCCAGCAGTTTATCCCCACAGTCCGGTAGCTTACCCTTC.